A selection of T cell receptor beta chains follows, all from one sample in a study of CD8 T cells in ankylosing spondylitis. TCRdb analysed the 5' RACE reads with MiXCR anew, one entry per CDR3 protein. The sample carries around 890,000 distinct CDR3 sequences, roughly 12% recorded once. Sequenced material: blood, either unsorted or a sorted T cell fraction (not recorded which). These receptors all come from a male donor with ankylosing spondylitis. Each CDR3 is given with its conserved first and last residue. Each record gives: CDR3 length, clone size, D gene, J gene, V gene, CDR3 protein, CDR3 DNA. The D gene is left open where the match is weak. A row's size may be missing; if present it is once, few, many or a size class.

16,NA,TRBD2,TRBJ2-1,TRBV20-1,CSARDDSGRAYNEQFF,TGCAGTGCTAGGGACGATAGCGGGAGGGCCTACAATGAGCAGTTCTTC
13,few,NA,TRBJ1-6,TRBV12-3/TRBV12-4,CASEGETGSPLHF,TGTGCCAGCGAGGGGGAAACGGGTTCACCCCTCCACTTT
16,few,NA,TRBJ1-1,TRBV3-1,CASSQERWGRGTEAFF,TGTGCCAGCAGCCAAGAAAGGTGGGGCAGGGGAACTGAAGCTTTCTTT
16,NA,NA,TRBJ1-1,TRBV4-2,CASSQDLGWANTEAFF,TGTGCCAGCAGCCAAGATTTAGGGTGGGCGAACACTGAAGCTTTCTTT
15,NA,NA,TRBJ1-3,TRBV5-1,CASSWGRTSGNTIYF,TGCGCCAGCAGCTGGGGACGGACCTCTGGAAACACCATATATTTT
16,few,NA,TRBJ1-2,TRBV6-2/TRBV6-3,CASSYDGLLWNYGYTF,TGTGCCAGCAGTTACGATGGGCTGTTATGGAACTATGGCTACACCTTC
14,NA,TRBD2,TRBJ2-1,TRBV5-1,CATASGSSYNEQFF,TGCGCCACCGCTAGCGGGAGCTCCTACAATGAGCAGTTCTTC
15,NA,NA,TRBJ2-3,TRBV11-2,CASSPVASSTDTQYF,TGTGCCAGCAGCCCCGTCGCTAGCAGCACAGATACGCAGTATTTT
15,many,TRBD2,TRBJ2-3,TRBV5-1,CASSPPSGPEDTQYF,TGCGCCAGCAGCCCGCCTAGCGGGCCCGAAGATACGCAGTATTTT
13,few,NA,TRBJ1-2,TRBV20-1,CSARDAVSDGYTF,TGCAGTGCTAGAGACGCCGTCAGTGATGGCTACACCTTC
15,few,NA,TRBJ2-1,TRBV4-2,CASSSEGGSYNEQFF,TGTGCCAGCAGCAGCGAAGGTGGCTCCTACAATGAGCAGTTCTTC
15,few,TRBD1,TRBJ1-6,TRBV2,CASSVNRGRDSPLHF,TGTGCCAGCAGTGTGAACAGGGGTAGAGATTCACCCCTCCACTTT
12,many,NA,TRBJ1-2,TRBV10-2,CASKGRGYGYTF,TGCGCCAGCAAGGGCAGGGGATATGGCTACACCTTC
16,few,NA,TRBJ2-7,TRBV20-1,CSARQAGFRSSGEQYF,TGCAGTGCTCGACAAGCCGGCTTCCGATCATCCGGTGAGCAGTACTTC
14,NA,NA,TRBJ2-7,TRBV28,CASGRGVLGCEQYF,TGTGCCAGCGGCCGTGGGGTCCTCGGCTGCGAGCAGTACTTC
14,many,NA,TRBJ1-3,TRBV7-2,CASSLWGDGNTIYF,TGTGCCAGCAGCTTATGGGGGGATGGAAACACCATATATTTT
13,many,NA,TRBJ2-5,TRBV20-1,CSASPGTQETQYF,TGCAGTGCTAGCCCAGGAACCCAAGAGACCCAGTACTTC
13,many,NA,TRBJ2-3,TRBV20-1,CSAPPSGTDTQYF,TGCAGTGCTCCACCCAGCGGCACAGATACGCAGTATTTT
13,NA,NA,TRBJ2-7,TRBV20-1,CSARKAPVYEQYF,TGCAGTGCTAGAAAGGCACCGGTCTACGAGCAGTACTTC
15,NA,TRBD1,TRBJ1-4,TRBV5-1,CASSLETGSNEKLFF,TGCGCCAGCAGCTTGGAGACAGGGTCTAATGAAAAACTGTTTTTT
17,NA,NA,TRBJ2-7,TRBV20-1,CSARKRTSHTSSYEQYF,TGCAGTGCTCGAAAACGGACCTCCCATACGAGCTCCTACGAGCAGTACTTC
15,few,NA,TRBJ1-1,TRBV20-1,CSAPRFATMNTEAFF,TGCAGTGCTCCCCGCTTCGCTACCATGAACACTGAAGCTTTCTTT
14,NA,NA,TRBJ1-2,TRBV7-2,CASSPQQGRYGYTF,TGTGCCAGCAGCCCCCAACAGGGCCGCTATGGCTACACCTTC
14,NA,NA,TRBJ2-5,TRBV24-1,CATSDRQTQETQYF,TGTGCCACCAGTGATCGACAGACCCAAGAGACCCAGTACTTC
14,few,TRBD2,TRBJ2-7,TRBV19,CASSIGGGAYEQYF,TGTGCCAGTAGTATCGGCGGGGGGGCCTACGAGCAGTACTTC
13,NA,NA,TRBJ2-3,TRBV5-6,CASSLDRRATQYF,TGTGCCAGCAGCTTAGACAGGCGAGCTACGCAGTATTTT
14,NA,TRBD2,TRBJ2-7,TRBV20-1,CSASRTSGGYEQYF,TGCAGTGCTAGTAGGACTAGCGGGGGGTACGAGCAGTACTTC
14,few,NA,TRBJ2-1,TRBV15,CATSPRVTYNEQFF,TGTGCCACCAGCCCCCGGGTAACCTACAATGAGCAGTTCTTC
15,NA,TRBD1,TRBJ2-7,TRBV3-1,CASSRLRDRAYEQYF,TGTGCCAGCAGCCGTCTTAGGGACAGGGCCTACGAGCAGTACTTC
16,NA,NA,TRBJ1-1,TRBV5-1,CASSLLTDAGNTEAFF,TGCGCCAGCAGCTTGCTTACAGACGCGGGGAACACTGAAGCTTTCTTT